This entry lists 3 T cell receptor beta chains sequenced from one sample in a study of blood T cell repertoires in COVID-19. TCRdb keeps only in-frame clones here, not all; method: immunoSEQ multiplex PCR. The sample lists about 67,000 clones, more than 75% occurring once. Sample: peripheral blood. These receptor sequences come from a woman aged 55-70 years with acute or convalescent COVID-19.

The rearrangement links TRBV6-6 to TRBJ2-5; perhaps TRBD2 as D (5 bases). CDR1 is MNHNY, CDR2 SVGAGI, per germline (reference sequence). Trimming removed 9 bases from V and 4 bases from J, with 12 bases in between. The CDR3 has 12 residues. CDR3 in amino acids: CASSAEGETQYF. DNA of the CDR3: TGTGCCAGTTCCGCTGAGGGAGAGACCCAGTACTTC.

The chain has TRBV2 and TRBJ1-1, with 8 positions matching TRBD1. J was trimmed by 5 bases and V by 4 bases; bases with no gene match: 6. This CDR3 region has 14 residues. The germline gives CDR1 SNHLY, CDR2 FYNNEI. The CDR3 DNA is TGTGCCAGCAGTGGTCGGACAGGGCGAACTGAAGCTTTCTTT. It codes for CASSGRTGRTEAFF.

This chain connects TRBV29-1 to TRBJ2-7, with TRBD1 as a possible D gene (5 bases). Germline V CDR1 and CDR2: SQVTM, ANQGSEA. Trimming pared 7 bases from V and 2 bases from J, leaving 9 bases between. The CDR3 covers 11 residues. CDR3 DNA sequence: TGCAGCGGGGCAGGGCCCTACGAGCAGTACTTC. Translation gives CSGAGPYEQYF.